This T cell receptor (beta chain) was identified in a study of CD8+CD57+ T cells in acquired aplastic anemia. As concerns this clonotype: Germline and junction disagree at one end, which may indicate a read error.

Sequenced patients had shown CD8+CD57+ cell expansion by flow cytometry. CDR3 and TCR beta VDJ profiling relied on a genomic DNA template. TCRdb reprocessed the reads via MiXCR and lists one record per CDR3 protein. The repertoire holds 200,000 to 250,000 distinct CDR3 sequences, with 65% as singletons. Sequenced input: sorted CD4+, CD8+, or CD8+CD57+ T cells (not recorded which) from PBMCs. The source of this sequence is a human donor with aplastic anemia.

The CDR3, as DNA: TGCGCCAGCAGCTCCAGACAGGGGCGGATTGGGGCCAACGTCCTGACTTTC. Translation: CASSSRQGRIGANVLTF. V usage is TRBV5-8 and J usage is TRBJ2-6, with 8 bases aligning to TRBD1. This CDR3 has 17 amino acids. Germline assignment: CDR1 SGHTS and CDR2 YDEGEE.